What follows are 13 T cell receptor beta chains derived from one specimen sequenced in a study of OX40 agonist ivuxolimab in advanced cancers. The data were produced by immunoSEQ multiplex PCR, yet TCRdb's version contains in-frame clones alone and is incomplete. The sample lists tens of thousands of clones, just under 90% seen once, with approximately 11% in the top ten. The input for sequencing was CD4+ or CD8+ T cells sorted from blood, taken in a trial of the OX40 agonist ivuxolimab. The receptors were sampled from an adult with an advanced solid tumor such as melanoma, head and neck, liver or kidney cancer.

The chain has TRBV29-1 and TRBJ2-7; maybe TRBD1 (5 bases). The germline V gene encodes CDR1 SQVTM and CDR2 ANQGSEA. This CDR3 region has 13 residues. Trimming took 3 bases from V and 0 from J, leaving 9 bases between them. CDR3 coding DNA: TGCAGCGTTGATGGACACAGCTCCTACGAGCAGTACTTC. This sequence encodes CSVDGHSSYEQYF.

The J gene is TRBJ2-1, the V gene TRBV2; 7 bases agree with TRBD1. Trimming cost V 6 bases and J 0 bases; bases outside gene matches: 5. CDR1 SNHLY and CDR2 FYNNEI come from the germline V gene. This CDR3 contains 15 residues. CDR3 protein: CASRPTGVSYNEQFF. Written as DNA, the CDR3 is TGTGCCAGCAGACCCACAGGGGTCTCCTACAATGAGCAGTTCTTC.

Concerning this clone: Within the sample, other DNA sequences also encode this same CDR3. The V and J genes are TRBV27 and TRBJ1-1; D perhaps matches TRBD1 (6 bases). The CDR3 contains 11 residues. V shed 3 bases and J shed 8 bases, with 7 bases lying between them. CDR1 is MNHEY, CDR2 SMNVEV, per germline (reference sequence). The CDR3: CASSFGTEAFF. In DNA form, the CDR3 reads TGTGCCAGCAGTTTTGGGACAGAAGCTTTCTTT.

V usage is TRBV6-1 and J usage is TRBJ2-7, with D possibly being TRBD1 (6 bases). The V and J ends lost 6 bases and 0 bases respectively, with 9 bases between them. Per germline, CDR1 MNHNS and CDR2 SASEGT. The CDR3 spans 13 residues. The DNA of the CDR3 is TGTGCCAGCAGCGGACAGCACTCCTACGAGCAGTACTTC. It specifies CASSGQHSYEQYF.

This clone came up once. The chain has TRBV9 and TRBJ1-4; no definite D call. The CDR3 length is 14 residues. Germline V gives CDR1 SGDLS, CDR2 YYNGEE. V was trimmed by 4 bases and J by 1 base, leaving 8 bases between them. The CDR3 DNA follows: TGTGCCAGCAGCTCGGTGGGAACTAATGAAAAACTGTTTTTT. This sequence encodes CASSSVGTNEKLFF.

The chain is built from TRBV4-1 and TRBJ1-6; no firm D call. Germline V gene lookup returns CDR1 MGHRA and CDR2 YSYEKL. The CDR3 length is 16 residues. V lost 1 base to trimming and J lost 3 bases, with 10 bases between them. CDR3 DNA: TGCGCCAGCAGCCAAGGAACAGCAAACTATAATTCACCCCTCCACTTT. Translation: CASSQGTANYNSPLHF.

This chain connects TRBV9 to TRBJ2-5, with D maybe TRBD1 (6 bases). The germline V gene encodes CDR1 SGDLS and CDR2 YYNGEE. V lost 3 bases and J 5 bases, leaving 17 bases between the germline ends. The CDR3 consists of 15 residues. The CDR3 nucleotides read TGTGCCAGCAGCGATTTACCGGACAGTTTCGAGACCCAGTACTTC. This gives the protein CASSDLPDSFETQYF.

The sample holds one count of this clone. The rearrangement joins TRBV29-1 to TRBJ2-7, with 7 bases lining up with TRBD1. This CDR3 region has 12 residues. Germline loops: CDR1 SQVTM, CDR2 ANQGSEA. Unmatched junction bases numbered 6, after V lost 5 bases and J lost 5 bases. This CDR3 reads CSVWGQTHEQYF. The CDR3, as DNA: TGCAGCGTTTGGGGACAGACACACGAGCAGTACTTC.

The table lists this clone with a few counts. The chain has TRBV19 and TRBJ2-1; 12 bases match TRBD2. Germline V gene data show CDR1 as LNHDA and CDR2 as SQIVND (reference sequence). CDR3 length: 16 residues. Losses at the gene ends were 5 bases for V and 2 bases for J; bases not matched to a gene: 4. The CDR3 DNA reads as TGTGCCAGTAGTTCTCGGACTAGCGGGACCTACAATGAGCAGTTCTTC. Its protein is CASSSRTSGTYNEQFF.

The J gene is TRBJ2-1, the V gene TRBV27; D remains ambiguous. This CDR3 has 13 residues. The germline CDR1 and CDR2 sequences are MNHEY and SMNVEV (reference sequence). Trimming pared 6 bases from V and 9 bases from J, leaving 15 bases between. DNA of the CDR3: TGTGCCAGCAGCAGAGGCGGCGTGGCTGAGCAGTTCTTC. Translating it yields CASSRGGVAEQFF.

This rearrangement joins TRBV5-1 to TRBJ1-3; no clear D. The CDR3 runs 12 residues. Germline assignment: CDR1 SGHRS and CDR2 YFSETQ. V shed 3 bases and J shed 4 bases, with 5 bases lying between them. The CDR3 spells CASSYEGNTIYF. The CDR3 region has the DNA TGCGCCAGCAGCTACGAGGGAAACACCATATATTTT.

The gene calls are TRBV7-9 and TRBJ1-1, with D maybe TRBD1 (5 bases). CDR1 and CDR2 from the germline V gene are SEHNR and FQNEAQ (reference sequence). Trimming took off 7 bases at V and 11 bases at J, with 17 bases between the two ends. The CDR3 is 12 amino acids. CDR3 sequence reads: CASTPGGAAAFF. CDR3 bases: TGTGCCAGCACCCCGGGAGGGGCTGCCGCTTTCTTT.

The V gene is TRBV9, the J gene TRBJ2-1; perhaps D is TRBD1 or TRBD2 (5 bases each). The CDR3 is 14 residues long. Per the germline V gene, CDR1 is SGDLS and CDR2 is YYNGEE. The V gene lost 0 bases and the J gene lost 9 bases, with 13 bases spanning the gap. CDR3: CASSVGGGGIEQFF. For the CDR3, the DNA is TGTGCCAGCAGCGTAGGAGGTGGGGGAATTGAGCAGTTCTTC.